These 18 T cell receptor beta chains were all obtained from the same sample, sequenced in a study of post-analysis software for immune sequencing data. General study points: Five or six TRBV segments were significantly more frequent in patients than in controls. TRBV5-6, TRBV5-1 and TRBV20-1 were among these segments.

TCR beta libraries were prepared from cDNA with unique molecular identifiers. From the PCR reads, TCRdb called clonotypes with MiXCR, one entry per CDR3 protein. This table holds roughly 600,000 distinct CDR3 sequences, around 44% found once. No antigen has been identified for these receptors. Source material: blood. These receptors all come from a girl under 18 with multiple sclerosis.

This clonotype was counted a few times. This chain joins TRBV14 and TRBJ2-1; no firm D call. Trimming stripped 1 base from V and 9 bases from J, with 4 bases between. This CDR3 has 11 residues. Germline CDR1 reads SGHDN; CDR2 reads FVKESK. The CDR3 reads CASSQGTEQFF. CDR3 in DNA: TGTGCCAGCAGCCAAGGGACTGAGCAGTTCTTC. Using reference TRBV14 and TRBJ2-1 for the parts outside the CDR3, the full variable domain is EAGVTQFPSHSVIEKGQTVTLRCDPISGHDNLYWYRRVMGKEIKFLLHFVKESKQDESGMPNNRFLAERTGGTYSTLKVQPAELEDSGVYFCASSQGTEQFFGPGTRLTVL.

The table lists this clonotype with a few counts. The gene calls are TRBV29-1 and TRBJ2-3, with D perhaps assigned TRBD1 or TRBD2 (5 bases each). Germline V gene sequence: CDR1 SQVTM, CDR2 ANQGSEA. Between the trimmed V and J ends, which lost 7 bases and 6 bases, there was a span of 11 bases. The CDR3 contains 11 residues. CDR3 coding DNA: TGCAGCGAAGGGGACGTCGATACGCAGTATTTT. Protein product: CSEGDVDTQYF.

The V call is TRBV21-1, the J call TRBJ1-1. TRBV21-1 is annotated as a pseudogene. This CDR3 has 12 residues. CDR3 residues: CASILTGTEAFF. DNA for the CDR3: TGTGCCAGCATCCTGACCGGCACTGAAGCTTTCTTT.

This clonotype came up a few times. The gene calls are TRBV5-5 and TRBJ2-3, with D perhaps matching TRBD1 (5 bases). Trimming shortened V by 4 bases and J by 0 bases, and 15 bases separated the two germline ends. CDR3 length: 16 residues. Germline V lookup: CDR1 SGHKS, CDR2 YYEKEE (reference sequence). The CDR3 protein is CASSLRDSISTDTQYF. CDR3 DNA: TGTGCCAGCAGCCTCCGAGACAGTATAAGCACAGATACGCAGTATTTT.

The chain is built from TRBV3-1 and TRBJ2-7, with D perhaps TRBD2 (6 bases). Germline CDR1 is LGHDT and CDR2 is YNNKEL (reference sequence). Between the trimmed V and J ends, which lost 0 bases and 0 bases, there was a span of 9 bases. The CDR3 sequence is 15 residues long. The chain's CDR3 is CASSQEVAVSYEQYF. The DNA for the CDR3 is TGTGCCAGCAGCCAAGAAGTAGCGGTCTCCTACGAGCAGTACTTC.

The genes are TRBV18 and TRBJ2-3; no clear D. This CDR3 contains 13 residues. Trimming removed 3 bases from V and 5 bases from J, with 9 bases in between. CDR1 and CDR2 from the germline V gene are KGHSH and LQKENI. CDR3 sequence (DNA): TGTGCCAGCTCACCGCCCTCTCTAGATACGCAGTATTTT. Translating it yields CASSPPSLDTQYF.

The J gene is TRBJ1-2, the V gene TRBV6-2 or TRBV6-3, with 9 positions matching TRBD1. The CDR3 totals 14 residues. Trimming took 6 bases from V and 4 from J; bases not matched to a gene: 6. Per germline, CDR1 MNHEY and CDR2 SVGEGT. The CDR3 nucleotides are TGTGCCAGCAGACCGACAGGGGGAAGCTATGGCTACACCTTC. Its translation: CASRPTGGSYGYTF.

The chain employs TRBV5-1 and TRBJ1-1; unclear D gene. Germline CDR1 reads SGHRS; CDR2 reads YFSETQ. The CDR3 is 14 amino acids. The V gene lost 0 bases and the J gene lost 4 bases, with 10 bases spanning the gap. CDR3 residues: CASSLDGEGTEAFF. The CDR3 nucleotides are TGCGCCAGCAGCTTGGATGGGGAAGGCACTGAAGCTTTCTTT.

The rearrangement uses TRBV5-1 and TRBJ1-2; no definite D call. Germline CDR1 SGHRS, CDR2 YFSETQ. Trimming pared 4 bases from V and 2 bases from J, leaving 21 bases between. This CDR3 comprises 17 residues. CDR3 loop: CASSRPGGRSINYGYTF. CDR3 DNA sequence: TGCGCCAGCAGCCGTCCGGGTGGCAGATCTATCAACTATGGCTACACCTTC.

This CDR3 is CASSYRAANTDTQYF. The CDR3 DNA is TGTGCCAGCAGTTACAGAGCGGCGAACACAGATACGCAGTATTTT. The chain has TRBV6-5 and TRBJ2-3; D is perhaps TRBD2 (5 bases). V lost 2 bases and J 2 bases, leaving 11 bases between the germline ends. Germline loops: CDR1 MNHEY, CDR2 SVGAGI. CDR3 length: 15 residues.

A few counts support this clonotype. The rearrangement uses TRBV4-1 and TRBJ2-7, with 7 nucleotides matching TRBD2. The CDR3 runs to 16 residues. V lost 4 bases to trimming and J lost 3 bases; unmatched junction nucleotides: 12. The germline V gene has CDR1 MGHRA and CDR2 YSYEKL. CDR3 bases: TGCGCCAGCAGCCCGGACCCCCCTGGGGGGGACTACGAGCAGTACTTC. It codes for CASSPDPPGGDYEQYF.

This clonotype was counted a few times. This chain's CDR3 is CASSFTSGPMFF. The CDR3, as DNA: TGTGCCAGCAGTTTTACTAGCGGTCCGATGTTCTTC. The rearrangement uses TRBV27 and TRBJ2-1; 8 nucleotides agree with TRBD2. The CDR3 has 12 amino acids. Germline V gives CDR1 MNHEY, CDR2 SMNVEV (reference sequence). V was clipped by 3 bases and J by 15 bases; unmatched bases: 7.

This chain joins TRBV18 and TRBJ2-7, with D perhaps matching TRBD2 (5 bases). Trimming pared 3 bases from V and 9 bases from J, leaving 12 bases between. The germline CDR1 and CDR2 sequences are KGHSH and LQKENI. The CDR3 contains 12 residues. CDR3 in DNA: TGTGCCAGCTCACCCGTTTCGGGGTCGCAGTACTTC. Its protein is CASSPVSGSQYF. The full variable domain, in which reference TRBV18 and TRBJ2-7 provide the parts outside the CDR3, is NAGVMQNPRHLVRRRGQEARLRCSPMKGHSHVYWYRQLPEEGLKFMVYLQKENIIDESGMPKERFSAEFPKEGPSILRIQQVVRGDSAAYFCASSPVSGSQYFGPGTRLTVT.

The chain couples TRBV12-3 or TRBV12-4 to TRBJ2-1; 7 nucleotides match TRBD2. V shed 3 bases and J 2 bases; nucleotides not matched to a gene: 4. This CDR3 contains 15 residues. This CDR3 is CASSFRGETYNEQFF. The CDR3 coding sequence is TGTGCCAGCAGTTTTCGGGGGGAAACCTACAATGAGCAGTTCTTC.

The V and J genes are TRBV6-1 and TRBJ2-2, with 7 bases aligning to TRBD1. Per the germline V gene, CDR1 is MNHNS and CDR2 is SASEGT. V trimming: 2 bases; J trimming: 2 bases; junction bases outside the gene matches: 11. The CDR3 spans 18 residues. DNA for the CDR3: TGTGCCAGCAGTGAAAGGGGGCTGGTACAGGGTAACACCGGGGAGCTGTTTTTT. The encoded protein is CASSERGLVQGNTGELFF.

The genes are TRBV6-1 and TRBJ2-1; TRBD1 is a possible D gene (6 bases). The CDR3 runs 14 residues. Germline V gives CDR1 MNHNS, CDR2 SASEGT. Deletions cut 7 bases from V and 5 bases from J, with 15 bases between. CDR3 nucleotide sequence: TGTGCCAGCACTCAGGGGTCCCGCGACAATGAGCAGTTCTTC. This sequence encodes CASTQGSRDNEQFF.

The V call is TRBV20-1, the J call TRBJ1-1; no reliable D call. The CDR3 loop spans 11 amino acids. The germline V gene encodes CDR1 DFQATT and CDR2 SNEGSKA (reference sequence). V shed 8 bases and J shed 3 bases, with 10 bases lying between them. The CDR3 DNA is TGCAGTTCGACATCTTACACTGAAGCTTTCTTT. This translates into CSSTSYTEAFF.

This clonotype was counted only a few times. The V call is TRBV7-2, the J call TRBJ2-1, with a possible D match to TRBD2 (7 bases). The CDR3 totals 15 residues. CDR1 and CDR2 from the germline V gene are SGHTA and FQGNSA. Between the trimmed V and J ends, which lost 1 base and 7 bases, there was a span of 14 bases. In nucleotides, the CDR3 is TGTGCCAGCAGCTTAGGGGGGGGGGCTTTTAATGAGCAGTTCTTC. Translation: CASSLGGGAFNEQFF.